This T cell receptor (beta chain) was captured in a study of T cell repertoires in ileal Crohn's disease. Time point given: neoterminal ileum biopsy at postoperative endoscopy, about 6 months after surgery. Clones were read by immunoSEQ multiplex PCR, and TCRdb kept only the in-frame ones, dropping some. The table shows some 16,000 clones, with approximately 77% occurring only once. Looked up from germline, CDR1 is SGHRS and CDR2 is YFSETQ. The CDR3 spans 14 residues. Trimming cost V 7 bases and J 2 bases; bases outside gene matches: 9. This chain uses TRBV5-1 with TRBJ2-7, with 7 nucleotides matching TRBD2. The origin of this receptor is an adult with Crohn's disease. The specimen sequenced was ileal tissue. DNA for the CDR3: TGCGCCAGCGGGCCGGGACTATCCGCCTACGAGCAGTACTTC. Translated, it gives CASGPGLSAYEQYF.